Below are 25 T cell receptor beta chains sequenced from a single sample in a study of regulatory T cells in long-lasting Graves disease. Researchers made TCR beta libraries by using iRepertoire HTBI primers and running Arm-PCR on CDR3 regions. TCRdb used MiXCR to reprocess the multiplex PCR reads, holding one entry per CDR3 protein. Here the sample spans about 400,000 distinct CDR3 sequences, around 16% being singletons. Specified time point: newly diagnosed GD, antithyroid drugs for less than 3 months. Following extraction of RNA from PBMCs, that RNA was used to make the TCR library. The same data also went into a second study, on T cells in Graves' hyperthyroidism and ophthalmopathy.

The specimen was peripheral blood mononuclear cells (PBMCs), collected at new diagnosis, from a patient treated with antithyroid drugs. These receptors originate from a woman between 35 and 50 years old with Graves disease.

This clonotype came up many times. This chain links TRBV20-1 with TRBJ2-1; TRBD2 matches 8 bases. V shed 6 bases and J 5 bases; nucleotides not matched to a gene: 9. The CDR3 totals 14 residues. Germline-derived CDR1 and CDR2 are DFQATT and SNEGSKA (reference sequence). The CDR3 loop reads CSAWGAGADNEQFF. In DNA form, the CDR3 reads TGCAGTGCCTGGGGAGCGGGAGCAGACAATGAGCAGTTCTTC.

The sample holds a few counts of this clonotype. The chain has TRBV6-1 and TRBJ2-7; D is uncertain. V lost 5 bases and J 2 bases, leaving 10 bases between the germline ends. Germline CDR1 is MNHNS and CDR2 is SASEGT. The CDR3 totals 13 residues. CDR3 nucleotide sequence: TGTGCCAGCAGTAGATCAAGCGCCTACGAGCAGTACTTC. This sequence encodes CASSRSSAYEQYF.

The V and J genes are TRBV27 and TRBJ1-2; 10 bases map to TRBD1. Germline V CDR1 and CDR2: MNHEY, SMNVEV (reference sequence). The CDR3 loop spans 14 amino acids. V lost 5 bases, J lost 3 bases, and 3 bases stayed unmatched. CDR3 in amino acids: CASSDRGRDYGYTF. The CDR3 coding sequence is TGTGCCAGCAGTGACAGGGGGCGCGACTATGGCTACACCTTC.

This clonotype was seen more than once but under ten times. The chain couples TRBV11-3 to TRBJ2-5, with 7 bases fitting TRBD1. CDR1 is SGHNT and CDR2 is YENEEA in the germline V gene. The CDR3 is made up of 14 amino acids. The ends lost 5 bases at V and 1 base at J; junction bases unmatched: 4. The CDR3 nucleotides read TGTGCCAGCAGCCAGGGGGTCTCCCAAGAGACCCAGTACTTC. Translating gives CASSQGVSQETQYF.

This sequence joins TRBV12-3 or TRBV12-4 and TRBJ2-7; D ambiguous. V was cut by 4 bases and J by 2 bases, with 15 bases left in between. The CDR3 spans 15 residues. CDR3 coding DNA: TGTGCCAGCAGTTGGGGTATCGGAGTAACCTACGAGCAGTACTTC. Encoded protein: CASSWGIGVTYEQYF.

This clonotype appeared many times. A much larger clonotype is one base distant, so this may be a read error. The V and J genes are TRBV28 and TRBJ2-7; no clear D gene. Germline CDR1 is MDHEN and CDR2 is SYDVKM. The CDR3 consists of 15 residues. The CDR3: CANSPTVGEWYEQYF. CDR3 DNA sequence: TGTGCCAACAGTCCTACAGTAGGAGAATGGTACGAGCAGTACTTC.

The CDR3 loop reads CSASRGTSTYEQYF. The CDR3 region has the DNA TGCAGTGCTAGCCGAGGGACTAGCACCTACGAGCAGTACTTC. The chain links TRBV20-1 to TRBJ2-7; 9 nucleotides match TRBD2. V shed 3 bases, J shed 2 bases, and the junction held 5 bases outside the gene matches. CDR1 and CDR2 (germline): DFQATT, SNEGSKA (reference sequence). This CDR3 region has 14 residues.

There are many counts of this clonotype. V gene TRBV5-6 combines with J gene TRBJ2-1; the D gene is possibly TRBD2 (6 bases). The CDR3 consists of 15 residues. Trimming removed 5 bases at V and 7 bases at J, with 19 bases between. Germline assignment: CDR1 SGHDT and CDR2 YYEEEE. The DNA for the CDR3 is TGTGCCAGCAGTAGCGGACTCGAGTCTGATAATGAGCAGTTCTTC. Encoded protein: CASSSGLESDNEQFF.

This clonotype was counted at least ten times. The J gene is TRBJ1-4, the V gene TRBV27, with D perhaps matching TRBD1 (6 bases). Trimming cost V 2 bases and J 7 bases, with 11 bases left between them. The CDR3 is made up of 14 amino acids. Germline V gives CDR1 MNHEY, CDR2 SMNVEV (reference sequence). The chain's CDR3 is CASSLMGGGEKLFF. CDR3 nucleotides: TGTGCCAGCAGTTTAATGGGGGGCGGTGAAAAACTGTTTTTT.

This clonotype showed up many times. The chain recombines TRBV27 with TRBJ2-5; 7 bases fit TRBD1. Germline-derived CDR1 and CDR2 are MNHEY and SMNVEV (reference sequence). The CDR3 runs to 15 residues. After removal of 6 bases from V and 2 bases from J, the junction contained 9 bases not matched to a gene. CDR3 sequence (DNA): TGTGCCAGCAGACCCTACGGGACAGATCAAGAGACCCAGTACTTC. This codes for CASRPYGTDQETQYF.

The V gene is TRBV20-1, the J gene TRBJ2-1; 10 positions agree with TRBD2. The CDR3 is made up of 11 amino acids. V gave up 6 bases and J gave up 13 bases; unmatched junction bases: 6. Germline V gives CDR1 DFQATT, CDR2 SNEGSKA (reference sequence). The CDR3 sequence: CSADLAGVQFF. CDR3 DNA: TGCAGTGCAGATCTAGCGGGGGTCCAGTTCTTC.

This clonotype was seen ten or more times. In DNA, the CDR3 is TGTGCCAGCAGCTTAGAATTTTTAGGGACTAGCGTCGGTGAGCAGTTCTTC. This encodes CASSLEFLGTSVGEQFF. V usage is TRBV11-3 and J usage is TRBJ2-1, with 10 nucleotides matching TRBD2. This CDR3 is built from 17 residues. After removal of 0 bases from V and 9 bases from J, the junction contained 11 bases not matched to a gene. Germline lookup yields CDR1 SGHNT and CDR2 YENEEA.

By share, this clonotype ranks as medium-sized. The chain combines TRBV12-3 or TRBV12-4 with TRBJ1-1, with D maybe TRBD1 (5 bases). This CDR3 contains 11 residues. V dropped 5 bases and J dropped 12 bases, with 13 bases sitting between them. The CDR3 sequence is CASSTGTETFF. The CDR3 bases are TGTGCCAGCAGTACCGGGACGGAAACTTTCTTT.

V usage is TRBV5-6 and J usage is TRBJ1-1, with D perhaps matching TRBD1 (5 bases). The germline V gene encodes CDR1 SGHDT and CDR2 YYEEEE. With 5 bases removed from V and 2 bases from J, the gap between germline ends came to 22 bases. The CDR3 extends over 17 amino acids. CDR3 bases: TGTGCCAGCAGGCCCTGGGGCAGCCCGCCTAAAAACACTGAAGCTTTCTTT. It specifies CASRPWGSPPKNTEAFF.

This clonotype was recorded many times. This chain links TRBV6-5 with TRBJ1-1; D is unclear. Trimming shortened V by 0 bases and J by 3 bases, and 11 bases separated the two germline ends. CDR1 and CDR2 from the germline V gene are MNHEY and SVGAGI. The CDR3 extends over 15 amino acids. CDR3 amino acids: CASSYSGRVDTEAFF. CDR3 DNA sequence: TGTGCCAGCAGTTACTCGGGGAGGGTAGACACTGAAGCTTTCTTT.

This clonotype has ten or more counts. The CDR3 is CASRVGGSYEQYF. The CDR3 DNA is TGTGCCAGCAGAGTGGGGGGCTCCTACGAGCAGTACTTC. This chain connects TRBV6-1 to TRBJ2-7, with D maybe TRBD2 (6 bases). Germline CDR1 reads MNHNS; CDR2 reads SASEGT. V was cut by 6 bases and J by 0 bases, with 9 bases left in between. The CDR3 covers 13 residues.

This clonotype was observed at least ten times. The chain combines TRBV28 with TRBJ2-7, with D possibly TRBD2 on 6 matching bases. This CDR3 is built from 14 residues. The V end lost 8 bases, the J end lost 4 bases, and 18 bases lay between the germline ends. Germline CDR1 reads MDHEN; CDR2 reads SYDVKM. CDR3 region: CASRGSGIIYEQYF. As DNA, the CDR3 is TGTGCCAGCCGGGGGTCGGGGATAATATACGAGCAGTACTTC.

This clonotype was counted ten times or more. The gene calls are TRBV6-5 and TRBJ2-7; the match to TRBD2 covers 7 bases. V lost 2 bases and J lost 2; bases outside the gene matches: 3. Per the germline V gene, CDR1 is MNHEY and CDR2 is SVGAGI. This CDR3 is built from 14 residues. CDR3 region: CASSYDGLAYEQYF. The CDR3 nucleotides read TGTGCCAGCAGTTACGACGGACTAGCCTACGAGCAGTACTTC.

The genes are TRBV7-9 and TRBJ2-4; the D gene is possibly TRBD1 (7 bases). The CDR3 is 13 residues long. With 4 bases removed from V and 7 bases from J, the gap between germline ends came to 11 bases. Germline loops: CDR1 SEHNR, CDR2 FQNEAQ (reference sequence). Written as DNA, the CDR3 is TGTGCCAGCAGCTCACCAGGGGGGAACATTCAGTACTTC. This translates into CASSSPGGNIQYF.

This clonotype has only a few counts. This chain links TRBV19 with TRBJ1-4; 7 bases map to TRBD1. From germline, CDR1 is LNHDA and CDR2 SQIVND (reference sequence). V was clipped by 3 bases and J by 4 bases; unmatched bases: 5. This CDR3 is built from 15 residues. The DNA of the CDR3 is TGTGCCAGTAGTATGAGGGGGCGAGGTAATGAAAAACTGTTTTTT. Translated: CASSMRGRGNEKLFF. The variable domain in full, with the rest retrieved from reference TRBV19 and TRBJ1-4, is DGGITQSPKYLFRKEGQNVTLSCEQNLNHDAMYWYRQDPGQGLRLIYYSQIVNDFQKGDIAEGYSVSREKKESFPLTVTSAQKNPTAFYLCASSMRGRGNEKLFFGSGTQLSVL.

This clonotype has at least ten counts. The CDR3 nucleotides are TGTGCCAGCAGCCCGGGAGGCGGATACAATGAGCAGTTCTTC. This sequence encodes CASSPGGGYNEQFF. V is TRBV12-3 or TRBV12-4 and J is TRBJ2-1; TRBD2 agrees at 7 bases. The CDR3 has 14 residues. Trimming removed 6 bases from V and 4 bases from J; junction bases left unmatched: 6.

This clonotype was seen repeatedly, ten times or more. This chain links TRBV6-1 with TRBJ2-7, with D maybe TRBD1 (5 bases). V dropped 5 bases and J dropped 7 bases, with 15 bases sitting between them. Germline V CDR1 and CDR2: MNHNS, SASEGT. The length of the CDR3 is 13 residues. The CDR3 loop is CASSHKGRREQYF. In DNA, the CDR3 is TGTGCCAGCAGTCACAAGGGGCGGCGGGAGCAGTACTTC.

This clonotype was recorded at least ten times. The chain links TRBV12-3 or TRBV12-4 to TRBJ1-1; D unclear. CDR3 size: 15 residues. V lost 7 bases to trimming and J lost 3 bases, with 18 bases between them. Here the CDR3 reads CASTGGLSSYTEAFF. The DNA of the CDR3 is TGTGCCAGCACCGGAGGCCTCTCAAGCTACACTGAAGCTTTCTTT.

In the case of this clonotype: A much larger clone lies a single base off, so this may be a read error. The V and J genes are TRBV11-2 and TRBJ2-1, with 10 nucleotides matching TRBD2. This CDR3 comprises 15 residues. Germline V gene lookup returns CDR1 SGHAT and CDR2 FQNNGV. This chain's CDR3 is CASFRGTSVYNEQLF. The CDR3 DNA follows: TGTGCCAGCTTCAGAGGGACTAGCGTATACAATGAGCAGCTCTTC.

The genes are TRBV2 and TRBJ1-1; 8 positions agree with TRBD1. Germline V gives CDR1 SNHLY, CDR2 FYNNEI. J was trimmed by 3 bases and V by 4 bases; bases with no gene match: 4. The CDR3 spans 14 residues. DNA for the CDR3: TGTGCCAGCAGTGCGACAGGGGCGGACACTGAAGCTTTCTTT. It is translated as CASSATGADTEAFF.